This TCR beta chain was found in a study of T cells after somatic rescue of genetic block. The CDR3 sequence is 15 residues long. The V end was cut by 1 base, the J end by 1 base, with 9 bases between. The germline gives CDR1 SGHTA, CDR2 FQGNSA. Clones were sequenced by immunoSEQ multiplex PCR, and TCRdb holds only the in-frame ones, with some missing. Counted here are under 150,000 clones, 85% to 95% occurring once; the ten biggest clones make up 1.4%. The sequence was obtained from a woman between 18 and 30 years old. The gene calls are TRBV7-2 and TRBJ2-3; D perhaps matches TRBD1 (5 bases). Sequencing was performed on peripheral blood mononuclear cells (PBMCs). The CDR3 coding sequence is TGTGCCAGCAGCTTAGGACAGTCCCGCACAGATACGCAGTATTTT. Translation gives CASSLGQSRTDTQYF.